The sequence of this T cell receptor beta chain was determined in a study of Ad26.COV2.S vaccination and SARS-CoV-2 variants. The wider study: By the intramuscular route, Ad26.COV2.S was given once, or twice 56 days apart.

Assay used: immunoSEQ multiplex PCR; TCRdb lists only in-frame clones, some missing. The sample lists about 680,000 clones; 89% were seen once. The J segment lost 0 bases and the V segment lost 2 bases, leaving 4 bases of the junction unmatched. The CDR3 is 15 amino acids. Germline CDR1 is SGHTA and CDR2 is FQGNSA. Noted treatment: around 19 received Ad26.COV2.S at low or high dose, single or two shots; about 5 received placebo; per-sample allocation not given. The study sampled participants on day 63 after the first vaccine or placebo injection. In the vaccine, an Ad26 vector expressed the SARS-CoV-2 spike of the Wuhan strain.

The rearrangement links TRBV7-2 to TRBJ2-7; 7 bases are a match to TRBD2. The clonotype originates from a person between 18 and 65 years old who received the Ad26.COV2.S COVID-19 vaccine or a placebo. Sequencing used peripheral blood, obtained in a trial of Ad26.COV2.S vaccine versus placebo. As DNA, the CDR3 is TGTGCCAGCAGCTTACAGCGGGGACTCTCCTACGAGCAGTACTTC. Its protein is CASSLQRGLSYEQYF. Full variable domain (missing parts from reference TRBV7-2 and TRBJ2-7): GAGVSQSPSNKVTEKGKDVELRCDPISGHTALYWYRQSLGQGLEFLIYFQGNSAPDKSGLPSDRFSAERTGGSVSTLTIQRTQQEDSAVYLCASSLQRGLSYEQYFGPGTRLTVT.